This T cell receptor (beta chain) is drawn from a study of T cell responses to AZD1222 COVID-19 vaccine. Only in-frame clones appear in the TCRdb table, and some are missing; sequencing was by immunoSEQ multiplex PCR. The table shows 50,000 to 85,000 clones, with 79% occurring only once. The CDR3 spans 15 residues. CDR1 and CDR2 from the germline V gene are MNHEY and SVGAGI. V was trimmed by 2 bases and J by 5 bases, leaving 12 bases between them. The receptor was derived from an adult in good health. This material consisted of peripheral blood, taken on day 0 of MenACWY control vaccination. This chain uses TRBV6-5 with TRBJ2-2; D tentatively reads TRBD1 or TRBD2 (5 bases each). DNA of the CDR3: TGTGCCAGCAGTTACCAACGCGAGGGGACCGGGGAGCTGTTTTTT. It encodes CASSYQREGTGELFF.